What follows are 10 T cell receptor beta chains derived from one specimen sequenced in a study of blood T cell repertoires in COVID-19. Clones were sequenced by immunoSEQ multiplex PCR, and TCRdb holds only the in-frame ones, with some missing. The sample contains about 78,000 clones, nearly 90% of which appear only once. Input material: peripheral blood. The source of these receptors is a woman aged 80 or older with active or convalescent COVID-19.

The chain carries TRBV10-2 and TRBJ1-1, with unresolved D. Deletions cut 10 bases from V and 0 bases from J, with 12 bases between. Per the germline V gene, CDR1 is WSHSY and CDR2 is SAAADI. The CDR3 sequence is 13 residues long. The CDR3 coding sequence is TGCGCCACTTGGAGTCCCATGAACACTGAAGCTTTCTTT. Amino acid sequence: CATWSPMNTEAFF.

The V gene is TRBV10-3, the J gene TRBJ1-5; 7 nucleotides align to TRBD1. V trimming: 7 bases; J trimming: 3 bases; junction bases outside the gene matches: 3. The V gene's germline CDR1 is ENHRY and CDR2 SYGVKD. This CDR3 contains 13 residues. This CDR3 is CAIKGQANQPQHF. The CDR3, as DNA: TGTGCCATCAAAGGACAGGCCAATCAGCCCCAGCATTTT.

This clone has only one observation. The chain links TRBV27 to TRBJ2-3; TRBD2 matches 7 bases. CDR3 size: 13 residues. V lost 3 bases to trimming and J lost 6 bases; unmatched junction nucleotides: 3. Germline V gives CDR1 MNHEY, CDR2 SMNVEV (reference sequence). CDR3 nucleotide sequence: TGTGCCAGCAGTTTTGCGGGAGCCGATACGCAGTATTTT. Amino acids: CASSFAGADTQYF.

V gene TRBV5-4 combines with J gene TRBJ1-2, with D hard to call. CDR3 length: 15 amino acids. Trimming pared 3 bases from V and 1 base from J, leaving 13 bases between. Germline loops: CDR1 SGHNT, CDR2 YYREEE (reference sequence). The CDR3 sequence is CASSSTGKNNYGYTF. The DNA of the CDR3 is TGTGCCAGCAGCTCTACCGGGAAAAATAACTATGGCTACACCTTC.

This chain links TRBV7-2 with TRBJ2-2; TRBD1 might be the D (6 bases). The CDR3 spans 15 residues. The germline gives CDR1 SGHTA, CDR2 FQGNSA. V was clipped by 1 base and J by 4 bases, with 10 bases between them. The CDR3: CASSLGQVRTGELFF. CDR3 bases: TGTGCCAGCAGCTTAGGACAGGTTCGCACCGGGGAGCTGTTTTTT.

This chain uses TRBV6-2 or TRBV6-3 with TRBJ1-1, with a tentative D call TRBD1 (5 bases). Germline values: CDR1 MNHEY, CDR2 SVGEGT. This CDR3 region has 15 residues. Trimming shortened V by 3 bases and J by 4 bases, and 15 bases separated the two germline ends. CDR3 protein: CASSYYGQGATEAFF. The CDR3 DNA reads TGTGCCAGCAGTTATTACGGCCAAGGGGCCACTGAAGCTTTCTTT.

The chain links TRBV24-1 to TRBJ1-2, with TRBD1 matching 8 bases. The CDR3 has 14 residues. Germline values: CDR1 KGHDR, CDR2 SFDVKD. V lost 5 bases, J lost 7 bases, and 8 bases stayed unmatched. For the CDR3, the DNA is TGTGCCACCAGTGGACCTGGACAGGGAACTGGCTACACCTTC. Translated, it gives CATSGPGQGTGYTF.

The rearrangement uses TRBV28 and TRBJ2-7; 12 bases fit TRBD2. The CDR3 extends over 13 amino acids. The germline V gene has CDR1 MDHEN and CDR2 SYDVKM. V dropped 6 bases and J dropped 6; count of bases not matched to a gene: 3. The DNA of the CDR3 is TGTGCCAGCAGCCTACTAGCGGGAGGCGAGCAGTACTTC. As protein: CASSLLAGGEQYF. Variable domain in full (rest from reference TRBV28 and TRBJ2-7): DVKVTQSSRYLVKRTGEKVFLECVQDMDHENMFWYRQDPGLGLRLIYFSYDVKMKEKGDIPEGYSVSREKKERFSLILESASTNQTSMYLCASSLLAGGEQYFGPGTRLTVT.

The V call is TRBV23-1, the J call TRBJ1-3; D perhaps matches TRBD1 (6 bases). TRBV23-1 is an ORF, and what it does is uncertain. V shed 0 bases and J shed 1 base, with 13 bases lying between them. The CDR3 loop spans 17 amino acids. The CDR3 sequence: CASSQSRARGSGNTIYF. CDR3 in DNA: TGCGCCAGCAGTCAATCAAGGGCCAGGGGATCTGGAAACACCATATATTTT.

The chain joins TRBV5-4 to TRBJ2-3, with TRBD2 matching over 7 bases. The germline gives CDR1 SGHNT, CDR2 YYREEE (reference sequence). The CDR3 consists of 15 residues. J lost 2 bases, V lost 0 bases, and 3 bases had no gene match. The CDR3 here is CASSLGGGNTDTQYF. The CDR3 nucleotides are TGTGCCAGCAGCTTGGGGGGAGGGAACACAGATACGCAGTATTTT.